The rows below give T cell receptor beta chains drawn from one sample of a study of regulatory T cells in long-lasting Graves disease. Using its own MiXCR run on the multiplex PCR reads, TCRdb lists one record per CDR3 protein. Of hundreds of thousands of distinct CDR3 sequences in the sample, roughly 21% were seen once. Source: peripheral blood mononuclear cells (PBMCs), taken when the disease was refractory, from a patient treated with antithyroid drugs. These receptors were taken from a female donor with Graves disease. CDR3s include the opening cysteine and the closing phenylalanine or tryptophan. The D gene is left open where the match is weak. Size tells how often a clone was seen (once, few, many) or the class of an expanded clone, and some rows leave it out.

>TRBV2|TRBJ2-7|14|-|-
TGTGCCAGCAGTGGGACGGGAACAGGCTACGAGCAGTACTTC
CASSGTGTGYEQYF
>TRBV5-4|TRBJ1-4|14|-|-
TGTGCCAGCAGCTTGAGTAGGACCCCCAACGAACTGTTTTTT
CASSLSRTPNELFF
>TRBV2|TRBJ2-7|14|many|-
TGTGCCAGCAGTGATCGAGGGTCTTTCTACGAGCAGTACTTC
CASSDRGSFYEQYF
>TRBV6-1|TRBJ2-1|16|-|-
TGTGCCAGCAGCCCCGACCAGATGCGCTCCTACAATGAGCAGTTCTTC
CASSPDQMRSYNEQFF
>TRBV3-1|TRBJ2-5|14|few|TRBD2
TGTGCCAGCAGCCGAGCGGGAGTCTGGGAGACCCAGTACTTC
CASSRAGVWETQYF
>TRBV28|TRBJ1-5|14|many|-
TGTGCCAGCAGTCCCACGGGGGTAGATCAGCCCCAGCATTTT
CASSPTGVDQPQHF
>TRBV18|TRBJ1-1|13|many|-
TGTGCCAGCTCAACGGACGAGAACACTGAAGCTTTCTTT
CASSTDENTEAFF
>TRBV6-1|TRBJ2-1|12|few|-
TGTGCCAGCAGTGCGGGCAAAAATGAGCAGTTCTTC
CASSAGKNEQFF
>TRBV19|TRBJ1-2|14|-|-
TGTGCCAGTAGTAACCAAGGGGTCAGCTATGGCTACACCTTC
CASSNQGVSYGYTF
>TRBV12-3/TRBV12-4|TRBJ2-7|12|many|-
TGTGCCAGCAGTTTCGGGGGACACGAGCAGTACTTC
CASSFGGHEQYF
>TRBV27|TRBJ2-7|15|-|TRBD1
TGTGCCAGCAGTTGGGGCCCCGACAGGGGCTACGAGCAGTACTTC
CASSWGPDRGYEQYF
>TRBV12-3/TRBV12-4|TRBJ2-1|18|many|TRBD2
TGTGCCAGCAGACCTCCCCCGGGCGGGAGGGGTACCTACAATGAGCAGTTCTTC
CASRPPPGGRGTYNEQFF
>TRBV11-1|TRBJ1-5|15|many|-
TGTGCCAGCAGCCCCCAGGGAGGTAGCAATCAGCCCCAGCATTTT
CASSPQGGSNQPQHF
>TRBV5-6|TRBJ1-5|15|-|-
TGTGCCAGCAGCTTGGGAGCAGCTCCCAGGCGGCCCCAGCATTTT
CASSLGAAPRRPQHF
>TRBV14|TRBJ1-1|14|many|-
TGTGCCAGCAGCCAAGTTCATGGGAAAACTGAAGCTTTCTTT
CASSQVHGKTEAFF
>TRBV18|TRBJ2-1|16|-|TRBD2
TGTGCCAGCTCACCTAGCGGGAGAGTTGTCTACAATGAGCAGTTCTTC
CASSPSGRVVYNEQFF
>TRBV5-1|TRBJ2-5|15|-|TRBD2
TGCGCCAGCAGCTATAGCGGGACGTACCAAGAGACCCAGTACTTC
CASSYSGTYQETQYF
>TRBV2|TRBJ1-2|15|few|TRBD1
TGTGCCAGCAGTGAAGATCACAGGGGTTCCTATGGCTACACCTTC
CASSEDHRGSYGYTF
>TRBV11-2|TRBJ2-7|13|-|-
TGTGCCAGCAGCAAAACATCAACGGGGGAGCAGTACTTC
CASSKTSTGEQYF
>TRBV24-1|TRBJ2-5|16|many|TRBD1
TGTGCCACCAGTGACCCGGGACAGGGGGGCCAAGAGACCCAGTACTTC
CATSDPGQGGQETQYF
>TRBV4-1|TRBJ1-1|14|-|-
TGCGCCAGCAGCCAAGAAGGAGGGAGACCTGAAGCTTTCTTT
CASSQEGGRPEAFF
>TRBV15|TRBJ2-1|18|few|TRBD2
TGTGCCACCAGCAGAAATACTAGAAGCGGGGCGGGGAACAATGAGCAGTTCTTC
CATSRNTRSGAGNNEQFF
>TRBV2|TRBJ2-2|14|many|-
TGTGTTAGCAGTGAAGGAGCAGACACCGGGGAGCTGTTTTTT
CVSSEGADTGELFF
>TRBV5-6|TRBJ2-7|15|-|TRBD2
TGTGCCAGCAGCTCGCTTAAGGGAGGGTCTCACGAGCAGTACTTC
CASSSLKGGSHEQYF
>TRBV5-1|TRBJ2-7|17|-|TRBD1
TGCGCCAGCAGCTTCCGGGACAGGTCCATGGTCGCATTTGAGCAGTACTTC
CASSFRDRSMVAFEQYF
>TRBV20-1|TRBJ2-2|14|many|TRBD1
TGCAGTGCTAGGACAGGGGGCCGTACCGGGGAGCTGTTTTTT
CSARTGGRTGELFF
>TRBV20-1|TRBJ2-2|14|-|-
TGCAGTGCTCAAGAAAGCCGGTCTACCGGGGAGCTGTTTTTT
CSAQESRSTGELFF
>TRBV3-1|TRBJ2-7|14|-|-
TGTGCCAGCAGCCAAGGGTTTAGGAGAGACGAGCAGTACTTC
CASSQGFRRDEQYF
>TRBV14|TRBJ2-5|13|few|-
TGTGCCAGCAGCCAAGTCAATGGGGAGACCCAGTACTTC
CASSQVNGETQYF
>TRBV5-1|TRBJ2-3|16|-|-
TGCGCCAGCAGCCCGCATGGGGGGACGGTCGTGGATACGCAGTATTTT
CASSPHGGTVVDTQYF
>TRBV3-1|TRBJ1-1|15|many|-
TGTGCCAGCAGCCCCCTAGGAATGTCGAACACTGAAGCTTTCTTT
CASSPLGMSNTEAFF
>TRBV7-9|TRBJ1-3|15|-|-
TGTGCCAGCAGCTTAGATGGGACTGCTGGAAACACCATATATTTT
CASSLDGTAGNTIYF
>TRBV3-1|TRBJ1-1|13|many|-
TGTGCCAGCAGCCAAGGGGTCGCCACTGAAGCTTTCTTT
CASSQGVATEAFF
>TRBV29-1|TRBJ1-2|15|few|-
TGCAGCGTTTCGGTCCAACAGGGATTTTACTATGGCTACACCTTC
CSVSVQQGFYYGYTF
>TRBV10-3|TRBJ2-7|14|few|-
TGTGCCATCAGTGAGACAGATAACTCCTACGAGCAGTACTTC
CAISETDNSYEQYF
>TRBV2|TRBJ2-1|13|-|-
TGTGCCAGCAGCAGGGGAGGTGGCAATGAGCAGTTCTTC
CASSRGGGNEQFF
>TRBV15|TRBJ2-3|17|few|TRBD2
TGTGCCACCAGCAGAGATCGGGCTAGCGGGATTACAGATACGCAGTATTTT
CATSRDRASGITDTQYF
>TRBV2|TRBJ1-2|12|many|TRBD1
TGTGCCAGCGTACAGGGGAACTATGGCTACACCTTC
CASVQGNYGYTF
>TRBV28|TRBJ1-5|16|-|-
TGTGCCAGCAGTTTAGGGGGGACCCATAGCAATCAGCCCCAGCATTTT
CASSLGGTHSNQPQHF
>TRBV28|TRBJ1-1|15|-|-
TGTGCCAGCAGTTTATTCCGGGGATTGAACACTGAAGCTTTCTTT
CASSLFRGLNTEAFF
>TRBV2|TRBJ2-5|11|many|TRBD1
TGTGCCACTGGGACAGAAGAGACCCAGTACTTC
CATGTEETQYF
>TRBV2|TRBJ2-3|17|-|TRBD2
TGTGCCAGCCTACGGAGCGGGAGGGTAGGGAACACAGATACGCAGTATTTT
CASLRSGRVGNTDTQYF